Described below is a single T cell receptor beta chain sequence and its context. As yet, its antigen is unknown. Treatment reported: 19 received Ad26.COV2.S at low or high dose, single or two shots; 5 received placebo; per-sample allocation not given. Sample collection was performed on day 63 after the first vaccine or placebo injection. Sequencing used immunoSEQ multiplex PCR; TCRdb keeps in-frame clones, though not all of them. This sample has 500,000 or so clones, with around nine tenths found just once. The record originates from a study of Ad26.COV2.S vaccination and SARS-CoV-2 variants. Study summary: Sample donor was a member of the COV1001 Ad26.COV2.S trial arm. Study results and limitations: It was reported that spike-specific CD8+ and CD4+ T cell responses were substantially broad after vaccination.

CDR1 is SGHTA, CDR2 FQGNSA, per germline. The CDR3 consists of 19 residues. The V gene end was trimmed by 1 base and the J gene end by 1 base; junction bases not matched to a gene: 7. V usage is TRBV7-2 and J usage is TRBJ2-4; 13 nucleotides agree with TRBD2. The origin of this receptor is a person aged 18-65 years who received the Ad26.COV2.S COVID-19 vaccine or a placebo. The specimen was peripheral blood, collected in a trial of Ad26.COV2.S vaccine versus placebo. Written as DNA, the CDR3 is TGTGCCAGCAGCTTAGGACTAGCGGGAGGACCAAGGGCCAAAAACATTCAGTACTTC. Protein product: CASSLGLAGGPRAKNIQYF.